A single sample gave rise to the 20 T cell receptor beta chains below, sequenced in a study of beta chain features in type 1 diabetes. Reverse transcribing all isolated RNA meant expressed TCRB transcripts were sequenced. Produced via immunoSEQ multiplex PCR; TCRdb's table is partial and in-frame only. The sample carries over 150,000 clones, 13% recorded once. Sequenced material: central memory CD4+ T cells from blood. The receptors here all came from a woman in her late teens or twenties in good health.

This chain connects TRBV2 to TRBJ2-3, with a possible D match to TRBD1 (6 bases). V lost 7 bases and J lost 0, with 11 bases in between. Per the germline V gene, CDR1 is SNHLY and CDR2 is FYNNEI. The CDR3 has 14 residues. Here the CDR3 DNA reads TGTGCCAGCAAGTGGACAGTAAGCACAGATACGCAGTATTTT. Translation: CASKWTVSTDTQYF.

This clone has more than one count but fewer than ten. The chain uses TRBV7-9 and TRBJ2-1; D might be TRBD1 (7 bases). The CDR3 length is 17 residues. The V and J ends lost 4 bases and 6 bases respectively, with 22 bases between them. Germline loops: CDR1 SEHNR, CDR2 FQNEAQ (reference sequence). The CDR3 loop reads CASSSGGWAPATNEQFF. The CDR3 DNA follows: TGTGCCAGCAGCTCAGGGGGGTGGGCCCCAGCCACCAATGAGCAGTTCTTC.

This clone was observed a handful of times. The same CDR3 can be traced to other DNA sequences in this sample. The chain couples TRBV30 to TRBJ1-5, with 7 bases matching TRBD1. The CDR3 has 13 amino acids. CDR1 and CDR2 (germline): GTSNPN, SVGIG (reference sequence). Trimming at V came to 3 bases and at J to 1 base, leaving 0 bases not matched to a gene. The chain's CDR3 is CAWSRGSNQPQHF. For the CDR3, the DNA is TGTGCCTGGAGCAGGGGGAGCAATCAGCCCCAGCATTTT. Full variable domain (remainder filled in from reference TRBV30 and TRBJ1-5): SQTIHQWPATLVQPVGSPLSLECTVEGTSNPNLYWYRQAAGRGLQLLFYSVGIGQISSEVPQNLSASRPQDRQFILSSKKLLLSDSGFYLCAWSRGSNQPQHFGDGTRLSIL.

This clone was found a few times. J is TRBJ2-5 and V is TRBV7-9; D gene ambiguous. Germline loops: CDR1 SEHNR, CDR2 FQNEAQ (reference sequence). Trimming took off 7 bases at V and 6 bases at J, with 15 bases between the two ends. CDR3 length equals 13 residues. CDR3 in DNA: TGTGCCAGCACCATAGCAGAGATACAGACCCAGTACTTC. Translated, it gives CASTIAEIQTQYF.

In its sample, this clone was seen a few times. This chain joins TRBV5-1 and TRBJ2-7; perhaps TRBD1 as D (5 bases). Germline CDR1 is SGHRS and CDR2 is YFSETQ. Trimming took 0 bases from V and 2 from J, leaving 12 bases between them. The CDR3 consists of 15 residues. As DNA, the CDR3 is TGCGCCAGCAGCTTGGGATGGGGCCAGACCTACGAGCAGTACTTC. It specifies CASSLGWGQTYEQYF.

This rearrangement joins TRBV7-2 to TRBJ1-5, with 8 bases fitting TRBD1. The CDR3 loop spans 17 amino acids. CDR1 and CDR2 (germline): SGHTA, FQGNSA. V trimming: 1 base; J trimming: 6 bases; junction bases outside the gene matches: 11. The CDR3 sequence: CASSLVGRGQGGQPQHF. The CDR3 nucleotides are TGTGCCAGCAGCTTAGTAGGTAGAGGACAGGGTGGTCAGCCCCAGCATTTT.

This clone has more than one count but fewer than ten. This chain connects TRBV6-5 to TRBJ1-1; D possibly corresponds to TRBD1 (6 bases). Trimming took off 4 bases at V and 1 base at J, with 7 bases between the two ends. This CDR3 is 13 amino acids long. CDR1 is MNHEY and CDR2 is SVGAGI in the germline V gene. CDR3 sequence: CASSSTGNTEAFF. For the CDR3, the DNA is TGTGCCAGCAGTTCGACAGGGAACACTGAAGCTTTCTTT.

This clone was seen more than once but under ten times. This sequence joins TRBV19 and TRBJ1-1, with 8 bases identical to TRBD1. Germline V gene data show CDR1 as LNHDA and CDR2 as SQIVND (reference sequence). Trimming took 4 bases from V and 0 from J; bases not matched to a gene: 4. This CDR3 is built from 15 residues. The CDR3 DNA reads TGTGCCAGTAGTACCCGGACAGGGATGAACACTGAAGCTTTCTTT. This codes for CASSTRTGMNTEAFF. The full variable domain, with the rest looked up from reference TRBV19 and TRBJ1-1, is DGGITQSPKYLFRKEGQNVTLSCEQNLNHDAMYWYRQDPGQGLRLIYYSQIVNDFQKGDIAEGYSVSREKKESFPLTVTSAQKNPTAFYLCASSTRTGMNTEAFFGQGTRLTVV.

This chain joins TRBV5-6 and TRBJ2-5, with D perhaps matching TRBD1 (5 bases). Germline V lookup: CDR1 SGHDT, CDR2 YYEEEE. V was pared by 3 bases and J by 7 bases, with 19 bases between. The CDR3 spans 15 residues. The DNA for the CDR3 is TGTGCCAGCAGCTGGGAATTAGGGGTAGAAGGGACCCAGTACTTC. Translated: CASSWELGVEGTQYF.

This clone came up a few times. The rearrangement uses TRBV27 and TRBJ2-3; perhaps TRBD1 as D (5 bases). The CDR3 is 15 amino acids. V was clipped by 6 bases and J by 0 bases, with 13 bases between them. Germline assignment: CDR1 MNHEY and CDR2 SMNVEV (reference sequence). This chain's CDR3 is CASRIRGLSTDTQYF. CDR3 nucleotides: TGTGCCAGCAGGATTAGGGGATTAAGCACAGATACGCAGTATTTT.

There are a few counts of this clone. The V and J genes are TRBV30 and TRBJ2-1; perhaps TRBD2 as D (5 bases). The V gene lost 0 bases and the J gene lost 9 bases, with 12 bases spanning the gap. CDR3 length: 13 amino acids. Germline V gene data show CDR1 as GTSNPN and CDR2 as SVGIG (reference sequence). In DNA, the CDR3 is TGTGCCTGGAGTGTACAGTTGGACTTTGAGCAGTTCTTC. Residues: CAWSVQLDFEQFF.

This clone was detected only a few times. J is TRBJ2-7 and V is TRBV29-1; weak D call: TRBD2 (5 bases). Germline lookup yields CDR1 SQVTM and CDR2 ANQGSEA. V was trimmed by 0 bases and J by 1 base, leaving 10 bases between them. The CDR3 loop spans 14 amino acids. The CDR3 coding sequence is TGCAGCGTTGAAGATGGACGGGGATCCTACGAGCAGTACTTC. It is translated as CSVEDGRGSYEQYF.

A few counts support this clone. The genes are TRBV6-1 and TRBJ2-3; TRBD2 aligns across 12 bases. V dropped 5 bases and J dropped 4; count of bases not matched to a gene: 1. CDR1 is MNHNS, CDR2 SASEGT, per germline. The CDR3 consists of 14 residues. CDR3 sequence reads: CASSPSGRADTQYF. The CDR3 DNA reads TGTGCCAGCAGTCCTAGCGGGAGGGCAGATACGCAGTATTTT.

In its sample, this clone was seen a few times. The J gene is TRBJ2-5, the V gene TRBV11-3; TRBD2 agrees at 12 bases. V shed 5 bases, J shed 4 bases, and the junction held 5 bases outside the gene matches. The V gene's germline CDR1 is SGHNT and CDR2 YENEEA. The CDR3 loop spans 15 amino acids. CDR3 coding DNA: TGTGCCAGCAGCGCAGGACTAGCGGGACGAGAGACCCAGTACTTC. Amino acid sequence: CASSAGLAGRETQYF.

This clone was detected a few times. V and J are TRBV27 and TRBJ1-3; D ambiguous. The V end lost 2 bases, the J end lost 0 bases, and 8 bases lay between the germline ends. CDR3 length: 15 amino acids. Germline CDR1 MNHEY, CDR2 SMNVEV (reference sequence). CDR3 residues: CASSLTGISGNTIYF. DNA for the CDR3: TGTGCCAGCAGTTTAACCGGGATCTCTGGAAACACCATATATTTT.

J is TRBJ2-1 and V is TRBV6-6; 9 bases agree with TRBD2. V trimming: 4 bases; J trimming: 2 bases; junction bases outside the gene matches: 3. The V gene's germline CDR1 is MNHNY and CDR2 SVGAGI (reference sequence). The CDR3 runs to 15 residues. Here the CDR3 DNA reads TGTGCCAGCAGTTTTGCGGGAGGGACCTACAATGAGCAGTTCTTC. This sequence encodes CASSFAGGTYNEQFF.

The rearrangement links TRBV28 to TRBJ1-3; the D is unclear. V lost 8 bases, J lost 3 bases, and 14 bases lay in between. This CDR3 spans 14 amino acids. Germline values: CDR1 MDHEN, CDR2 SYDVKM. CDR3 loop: CASRQRVYGNTIYF. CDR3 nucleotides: TGTGCCAGCCGCCAGAGGGTTTATGGAAACACCATATATTTT.

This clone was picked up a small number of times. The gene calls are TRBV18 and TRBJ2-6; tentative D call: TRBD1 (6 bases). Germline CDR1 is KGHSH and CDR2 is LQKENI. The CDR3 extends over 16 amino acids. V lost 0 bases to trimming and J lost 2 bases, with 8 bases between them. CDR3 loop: CASSPPNRAGANVLTF. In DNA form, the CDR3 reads TGTGCCAGCTCACCACCCAACAGGGCTGGGGCCAACGTCCTGACTTTC.

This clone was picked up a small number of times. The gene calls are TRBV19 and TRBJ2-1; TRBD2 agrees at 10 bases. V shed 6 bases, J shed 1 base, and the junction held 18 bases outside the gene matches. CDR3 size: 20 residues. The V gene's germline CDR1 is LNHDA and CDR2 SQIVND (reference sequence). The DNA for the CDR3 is TGTGCCAGTAGGCCGGGGGTAGCGGGAGGACGTATGGGTTCCTACAATGAGCAGTTCTTC. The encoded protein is CASRPGVAGGRMGSYNEQFF. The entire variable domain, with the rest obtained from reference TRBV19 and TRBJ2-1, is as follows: DGGITQSPKYLFRKEGQNVTLSCEQNLNHDAMYWYRQDPGQGLRLIYYSQIVNDFQKGDIAEGYSVSREKKESFPLTVTSAQKNPTAFYLCASRPGVAGGRMGSYNEQFFGPGTRLTVL.

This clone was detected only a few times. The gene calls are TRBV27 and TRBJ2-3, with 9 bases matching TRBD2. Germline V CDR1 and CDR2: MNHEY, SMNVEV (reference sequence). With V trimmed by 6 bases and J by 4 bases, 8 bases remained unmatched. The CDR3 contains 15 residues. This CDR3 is CASRSSAGGSDTQYF. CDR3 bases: TGTGCCAGCAGATCGTCAGCGGGAGGCTCAGATACGCAGTATTTT.